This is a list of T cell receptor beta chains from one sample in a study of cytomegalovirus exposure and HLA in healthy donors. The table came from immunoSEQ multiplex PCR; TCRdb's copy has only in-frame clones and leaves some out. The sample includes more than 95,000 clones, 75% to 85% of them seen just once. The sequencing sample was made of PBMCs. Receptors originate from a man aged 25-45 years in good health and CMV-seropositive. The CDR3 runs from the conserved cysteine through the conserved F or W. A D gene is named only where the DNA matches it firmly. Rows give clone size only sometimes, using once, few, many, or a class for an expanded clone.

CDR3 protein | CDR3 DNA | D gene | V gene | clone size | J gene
CASSRGTDTWGQPQHF | TGTGCCAGTAGTAGAGGGACAGACACCTGGGGTCAGCCCCAGCATTTT | TRBD1 | TRBV19 | . | TRBJ1-5
CASSTPIPSEGQRDQPQHF | TGTGCCAGTAGTACACCTATCCCCTCCGAGGGACAGCGAGATCAGCCCCAGCATTTT | TRBD1 | TRBV19 | . | TRBJ1-5
CASSLASQGAEQFF | TGTGCCAGCAGCTTAGCTTCTCAGGGGGCGGAGCAGTTCTTC | TRBD1 | TRBV7-8 | . | TRBJ2-1
CASSLARGTSGGSTDTQYF | TGTGCCAGCAGCTTAGCGAGGGGGACTAGCGGGGGTTCCACAGATACGCAGTATTTT | TRBD2 | TRBV7-2 | . | TRBJ2-3
CSSSLPSGTSGYGELFF | TGTTCCAGCAGCTTACCTTCCGGGACTAGCGGTTATGGGGAGCTGTTTTTT | TRBD2 | TRBV7-9 | . | TRBJ2-2
CASSRTGSNYGYTF | TGTGCCAGCAGCAGGACAGGGAGTAACTATGGCTACACCTTC | . | TRBV21-1 | once | TRBJ1-2
CASSVGGQKETQYF | TGTGCCAGCAGCGTAGGGGGACAGAAAGAGACCCAGTACTTC | TRBD1 | TRBV9 | . | TRBJ2-5
CASSRGQGFTEAFF | TGTGCCAGCAGCCGGGGACAGGGGTTCACTGAAGCTTTCTTT | TRBD1 | TRBV4-2 | . | TRBJ1-1
CASSQFGGSGNTIYF | TGTGCCAGCAGCCAATTCGGGGGCTCTGGAAACACCATATATTTT | . | TRBV16 | . | TRBJ1-3
CASSYGGVGSNQPQHF | TGTGCCAGCAGTTATGGCGGGGTAGGGAGCAATCAGCCCCAGCATTTT | . | TRBV6-5 | few | TRBJ1-5
CASSWDINTGELFF | TGTGCCAGTAGTTGGGACATCAACACCGGGGAGCTGTTTTTT | . | TRBV19 | . | TRBJ2-2
CASSLFSTGGRTDTQYF | TGTGCCAGCAGCTTATTCTCAACGGGCGGGCGCACAGATACGCAGTATTTT | . | TRBV5-5 | . | TRBJ2-3
CASSISDRGHEAFF | TGTGCCAGCAGTATTAGTGACAGGGGCCATGAAGCTTTCTTT | TRBD1 | TRBV2 | . | TRBJ1-1
CASSPGDHRDPGANVLTF | TGTGCCAGCAGCCCCGGGGACCACAGGGACCCTGGGGCCAACGTCCTGACTTTC | . | TRBV7-2 | once | TRBJ2-6
CASSPPNQPQHF | TGTGCCAGCAGTCCCCCTAATCAGCCCCAGCATTTT | . | TRBV28 | . | TRBJ1-5
CASSPRTAGEQYF | TGCGCCAGCAGCCCACGGACGGCGGGGGAGCAGTACTTC | TRBD2 | TRBV4-1 | . | TRBJ2-5
CASTKLAGGLPDTQYF | TGTGCCAGCACCAAACTAGCGGGGGGGTTGCCAGATACGCAGTATTTT | TRBD2 | TRBV27 | . | TRBJ2-3
CASSPRTSGDLYEQYF | TGTGCCAGTAGTCCGAGGACTAGCGGGGACCTATACGAGCAGTACTTC | TRBD2 | TRBV19 | few | TRBJ2-7
CSSSLGSYNEQFF | TGTTCCAGCAGCTTAGGTAGCTACAATGAGCAGTTCTTC | . | TRBV7-9 | . | TRBJ2-1
CASSPVVGGQETQYF | TGCGCCAGCAGCCCAGTTGTCGGGGGGCAAGAGACCCAGTACTTC | TRBD2 | TRBV5-1 | . | TRBJ2-5
CASSLRPSGSYGQYF | TGTGCCAGCAGTTTGAGGCCTAGCGGGAGTTACGGGCAGTATTTT | TRBD2 | TRBV27 | once | TRBJ2-3
CASSGQGISTEAFF | TGTGCCAGCAGTGGACAGGGGATTAGCACTGAAGCTTTCTTT | TRBD1 | TRBV6-1 | . | TRBJ1-1
CASIWLAGARHQETQYF | TGTGCCAGCATCTGGTTAGCGGGGGCCCGGCACCAAGAGACCCAGTACTTC | TRBD2 | TRBV2 | . | TRBJ2-5
CASKTGDRPNEKLFF | TGTGCCAGTAAGACAGGGGACCGGCCTAATGAAAAACTGTTTTTT | TRBD1 | TRBV19 | . | TRBJ1-4
CASSFTGSPQFF | TGTGCCAGCAGTTTCACAGGGAGTCCGCAGTTCTTC | . | TRBV6-6 | . | TRBJ2-1
CASSLRGPSGRETMQETQYF | TGTGCCAGCAGCTTACGGGGGCCTAGCGGACGAGAAACCATGCAAGAGACCCAGTACTTC | . | TRBV7-3 | . | TRBJ2-5
CASSWSDSNWNEQFF | TGTGCCAGCAGCTGGTCGGACTCAAACTGGAATGAGCAGTTCTTC | . | TRBV11-3 | . | TRBJ2-1
CASSIRAGGGQETQYF | TGTGCCAGCAGCATACGAGCGGGGGGGGGCCAAGAGACCCAGTACTTC | TRBD2 | TRBV9 | . | TRBJ2-5
CATSRPGGARDTEAFF | TGTGCCACCAGCAGGCCTGGCGGGGCCCGGGACACTGAAGCTTTCTTT | . | TRBV15 | . | TRBJ1-1
CASSSRLNEKLFF | TGTGCCAGCAGTTCCAGACTTAATGAAAAACTGTTTTTT | . | TRBV28 | . | TRBJ1-4
CASTPVSSGNTIYF | TGTGCCAGCACCCCCGTCAGCTCTGGAAACACCATATATTTT | . | TRBV28 | . | TRBJ1-3
CAWSGVLGGEEKLFF | TGTGCCTGGAGTGGGGTCTTGGGGGGAGAGGAAAAACTGTTTTTT | . | TRBV30 | . | TRBJ1-4
CAWSVRLAGGPYEQYF | TGTGCCTGGAGTGTACGACTAGCGGGAGGGCCCTACGAGCAGTACTTC | TRBD2 | TRBV30 | . | TRBJ2-7
CASSGVEQFF | TGTGCGAGCTCGGGGGTTGAGCAGTTCTTC | . | TRBV11-2 | few | TRBJ2-1
CSSSPAGVNSYEQYF | TGTTCCAGCAGCCCGGCAGGGGTTAACTCCTACGAGCAGTACTTC | . | TRBV7-9 | . | TRBJ2-7
CASSDRGFPDTQYF | TGTGCCAGTAGCGACAGGGGTTTCCCAGATACGCAGTATTTT | TRBD1 | TRBV19 | . | TRBJ2-3
CASSHRQGSRYEQYF | TGTGCCAGCAGCCACCGACAGGGCTCACGGTACGAGCAGTACTTC | TRBD1 | TRBV28 | . | TRBJ2-7
CASSYGDTQYF | TGTGCCAGCAGCTACGGAGATACGCAGTATTTT | . | TRBV7-2 | . | TRBJ2-3
CASSEADREDTQYF | TGTGCCAGCAGCGAGGCGGACAGGGAAGATACGCAGTATTTT | TRBD1 | TRBV9 | . | TRBJ2-3
CASSGRDSNTGELFF | TGTGCCAGCAGCGGAAGGGACAGCAACACCGGGGAGCTGTTTTTT | TRBD1 | TRBV9 | . | TRBJ2-2
CASSRREGAYEQYF | TGTGCCAGTAGCCGGAGGGAGGGAGCCTACGAGCAGTACTTC | TRBD2 | TRBV19 | few | TRBJ2-7
CASSSPDSLGYGYTF | TGTGCCAGCAGCTCCCCTGACAGCCTAGGATATGGCTACACCTTC | . | TRBV28 | . | TRBJ1-2
CASSFGGPNQPQHF | TGTGCCAGCAGCTTCGGGGGGCCCAATCAGCCCCAGCATTTT | . | TRBV7-9 | . | TRBJ1-5
CASSQTTSGRAYEQYF | TGCGCCAGCAGCCAAACTACTAGCGGGAGGGCCTACGAGCAGTACTTC | TRBD2 | TRBV4-1 | . | TRBJ2-7
CASSSSLANTGELFF | TGTGCCAGCAGCTCTAGCCTCGCGAACACCGGGGAGCTGTTTTTT | . | TRBV7-3 | . | TRBJ2-2
CASSPDRAGEKLFF | TGTGCCAGCTCACCTGACAGGGCGGGTGAAAAACTGTTTTTT | TRBD1 | TRBV18 | few | TRBJ1-4
CASSQDRLAGTYNEQFF | TGCGCCAGCAGCCAAGATCGGTTAGCGGGTACCTACAATGAGCAGTTCTTC | TRBD2 | TRBV4-3 | . | TRBJ2-1
CASSLLTGGTEAFF | TGTGCCAGCAGCCTACTGACAGGGGGCACTGAAGCTTTCTTT | TRBD1 | TRBV7-2 | . | TRBJ1-1
CASSGDNEQYF | TGTGCCAGCAGCGGGGACAACGAGCAGTACTTC | . | TRBV11-3 | few | TRBJ2-7
CASSFRLAGGPTSQYF | TGTGCCAGCAGCTTTAGACTAGCGGGGGGCCCCACCTCGCAGTATTTT | TRBD2 | TRBV11-2 | . | TRBJ2-3
CASSLSPGADTQYF | TGCGCCAGCAGCCTCTCCCCGGGGGCAGATACGCAGTATTTT | . | TRBV5-1 | . | TRBJ2-3
CASSWTSGIYNEQFF | TGTGCCAGCAGCTGGACTAGCGGAATTTACAATGAGCAGTTCTTC | TRBD2 | TRBV7-8 | . | TRBJ2-1
CASSLDGGVLDNEQFF | TGCGCCAGCAGCTTAGATGGGGGCGTCCTGGACAATGAGCAGTTCTTC | . | TRBV4-3 | . | TRBJ2-1
CASSQGQGFQPQHF | TGTGCCAGCAGCCAGGGACAGGGGTTTCAGCCCCAGCATTTT | TRBD1 | TRBV7-8 | . | TRBJ1-5
CASSLIPENTEAFF | TGTGCCAGCAGTTTAATCCCAGAGAACACTGAAGCTTTCTTT | . | TRBV28 | . | TRBJ1-1
CASSLGRGTGLNEQFF | TGTGCCAGCAGCTTGGGGAGGGGGACAGGGTTAAATGAGCAGTTCTTC | TRBD1 | TRBV5-5 | . | TRBJ2-1
CAWREGPFGDTQYF | TGTGCCTGGAGGGAGGGACCGTTTGGGGATACGCAGTATTTT | . | TRBV30 | few | TRBJ2-3
CASSPRTGGYEQYF | TGTGCCAGCAGTCCCCGCACGGGGGGATACGAGCAGTACTTC | TRBD2 | TRBV6-1 | . | TRBJ2-7
CASSLDRVGGYTF | TGCGCCAGCAGCTTGGACAGGGTTGGTGGCTACACCTTC | . | TRBV5-1 | once | TRBJ1-2
CAAWGGTEETQYF | TGTGCCGCATGGGGAGGGACCGAAGAGACCCAGTACTTC | TRBD2 | TRBV10-3 | . | TRBJ2-5